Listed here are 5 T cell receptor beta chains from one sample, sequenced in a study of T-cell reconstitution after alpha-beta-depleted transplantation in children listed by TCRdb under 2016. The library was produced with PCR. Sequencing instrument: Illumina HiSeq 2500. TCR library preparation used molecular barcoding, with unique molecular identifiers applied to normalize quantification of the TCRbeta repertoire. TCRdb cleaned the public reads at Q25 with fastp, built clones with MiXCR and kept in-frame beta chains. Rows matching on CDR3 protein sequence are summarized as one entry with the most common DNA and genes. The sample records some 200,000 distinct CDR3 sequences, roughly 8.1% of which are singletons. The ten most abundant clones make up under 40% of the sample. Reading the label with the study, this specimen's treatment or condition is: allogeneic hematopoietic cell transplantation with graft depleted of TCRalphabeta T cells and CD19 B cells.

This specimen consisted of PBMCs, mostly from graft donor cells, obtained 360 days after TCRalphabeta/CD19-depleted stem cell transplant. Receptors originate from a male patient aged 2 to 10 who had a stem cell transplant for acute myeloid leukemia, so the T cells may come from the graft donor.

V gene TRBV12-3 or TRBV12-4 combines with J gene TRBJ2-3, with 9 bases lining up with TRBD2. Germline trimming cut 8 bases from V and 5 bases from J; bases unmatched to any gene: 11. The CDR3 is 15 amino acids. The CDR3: CASHRGGRAGDTQYF. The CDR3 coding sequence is TGTGCCAGCCACCGAGGCGGGAGGGCCGGAGATACGCAGTATTTT.

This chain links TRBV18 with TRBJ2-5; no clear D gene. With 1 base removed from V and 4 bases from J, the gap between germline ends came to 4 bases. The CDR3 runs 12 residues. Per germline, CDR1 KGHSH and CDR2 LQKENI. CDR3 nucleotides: TGTGCCAGCTCACCACTGAGAGAGACCCAGTACTTC. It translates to CASSPLRETQYF.

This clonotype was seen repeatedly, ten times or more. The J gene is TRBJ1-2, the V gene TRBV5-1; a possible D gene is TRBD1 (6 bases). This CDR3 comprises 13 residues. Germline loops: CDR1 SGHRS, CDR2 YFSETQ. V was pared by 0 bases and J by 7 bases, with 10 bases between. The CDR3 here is CASSLVGAGGYTF. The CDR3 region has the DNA TGCGCCAGCAGCTTGGTGGGGGCCGGTGGCTACACCTTC.

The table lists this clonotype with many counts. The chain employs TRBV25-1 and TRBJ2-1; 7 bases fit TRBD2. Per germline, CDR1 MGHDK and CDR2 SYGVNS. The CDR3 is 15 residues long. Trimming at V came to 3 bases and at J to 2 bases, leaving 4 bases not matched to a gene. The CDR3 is CASSDFGGAYNEQFF. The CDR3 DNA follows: TGTGCCAGCAGTGATTTTGGGGGGGCCTACAATGAGCAGTTCTTC.

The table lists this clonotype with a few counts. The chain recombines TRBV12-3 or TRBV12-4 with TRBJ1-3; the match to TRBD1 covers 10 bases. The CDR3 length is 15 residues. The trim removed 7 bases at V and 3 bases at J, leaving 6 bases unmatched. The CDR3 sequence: CASTRQGALGNTIYF. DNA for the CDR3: TGTGCCAGCACAAGACAGGGGGCGCTTGGAAACACCATATATTTT.